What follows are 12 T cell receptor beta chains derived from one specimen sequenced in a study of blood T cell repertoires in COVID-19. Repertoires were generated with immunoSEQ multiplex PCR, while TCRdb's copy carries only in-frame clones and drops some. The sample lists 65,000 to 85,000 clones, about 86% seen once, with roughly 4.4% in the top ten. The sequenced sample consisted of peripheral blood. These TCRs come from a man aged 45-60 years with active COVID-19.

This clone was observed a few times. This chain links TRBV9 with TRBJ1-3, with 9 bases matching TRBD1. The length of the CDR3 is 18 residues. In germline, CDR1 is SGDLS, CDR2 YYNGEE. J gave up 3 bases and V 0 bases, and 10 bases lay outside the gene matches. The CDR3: CASSVATHRGRNGNTIYF. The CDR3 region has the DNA TGTGCCAGCAGCGTAGCTACCCACAGGGGGCGAAATGGAAACACCATATATTTT.

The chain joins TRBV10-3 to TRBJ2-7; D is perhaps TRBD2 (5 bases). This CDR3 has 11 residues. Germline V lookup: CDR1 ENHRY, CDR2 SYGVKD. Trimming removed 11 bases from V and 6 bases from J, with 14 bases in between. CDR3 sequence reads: CASREGPEQYF. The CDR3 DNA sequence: TGTGCCTCCCGGGAAGGTCCCGAGCAGTACTTC.

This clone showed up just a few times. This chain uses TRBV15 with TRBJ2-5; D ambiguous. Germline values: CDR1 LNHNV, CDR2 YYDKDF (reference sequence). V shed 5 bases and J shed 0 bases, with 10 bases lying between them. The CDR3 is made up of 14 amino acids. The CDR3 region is CATSGGRNQETQYF. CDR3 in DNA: TGTGCCACCAGCGGCGGAAGGAACCAAGAGACCCAGTACTTC.

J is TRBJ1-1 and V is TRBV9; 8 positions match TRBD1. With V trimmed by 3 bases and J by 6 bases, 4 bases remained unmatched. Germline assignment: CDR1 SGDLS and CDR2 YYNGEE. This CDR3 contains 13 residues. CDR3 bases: TGTGCCAGCAGCGAACAGGGGGAACCTGAAGCTTTCTTT. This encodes CASSEQGEPEAFF. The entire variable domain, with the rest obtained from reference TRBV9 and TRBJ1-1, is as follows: DSGVTQTPKHLITATGQRVTLRCSPRSGDLSVYWYQQSLDQGLQFLIQYYNGEERAKGNILERFSAQQFPDLHSELNLSSLELGDSALYFCASSEQGEPEAFFGQGTRLTVV.

The CDR3 bases are TGTGCCAGCAGCTTAACTGCCTCGGGGGGATATGGCTACACCTTC. This codes for CASSLTASGGYGYTF. The chain is built from TRBV7-2 and TRBJ1-2, with D perhaps TRBD1 (5 bases). In germline, CDR1 is SGHTA, CDR2 FQGNSA. This CDR3 is built from 15 residues. Trimming cost V 2 bases and J 5 bases, with 15 bases left between them.

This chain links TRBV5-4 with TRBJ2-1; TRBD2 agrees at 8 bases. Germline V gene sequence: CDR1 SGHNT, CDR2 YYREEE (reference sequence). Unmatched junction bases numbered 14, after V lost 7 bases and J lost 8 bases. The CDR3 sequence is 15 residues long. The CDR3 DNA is TGTGCCAGCGCACCGGGCCCGGGGGGGGGTTATGAGCAGTTCTTC. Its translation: CASAPGPGGGYEQFF.

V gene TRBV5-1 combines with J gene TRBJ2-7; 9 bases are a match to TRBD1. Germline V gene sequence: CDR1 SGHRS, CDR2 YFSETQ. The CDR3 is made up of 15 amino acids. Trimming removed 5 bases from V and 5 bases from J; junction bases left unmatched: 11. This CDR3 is CASSRDPGQGNEQYF. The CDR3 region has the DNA TGCGCCAGCAGTCGAGACCCGGGACAGGGAAACGAGCAGTACTTC.

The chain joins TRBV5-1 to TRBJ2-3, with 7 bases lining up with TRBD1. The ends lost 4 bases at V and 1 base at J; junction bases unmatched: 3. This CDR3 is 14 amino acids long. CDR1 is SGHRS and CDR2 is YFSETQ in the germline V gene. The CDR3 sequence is CASSDTGGTDTQYF. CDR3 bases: TGCGCCAGCAGCGATACAGGGGGCACAGATACGCAGTATTTT.

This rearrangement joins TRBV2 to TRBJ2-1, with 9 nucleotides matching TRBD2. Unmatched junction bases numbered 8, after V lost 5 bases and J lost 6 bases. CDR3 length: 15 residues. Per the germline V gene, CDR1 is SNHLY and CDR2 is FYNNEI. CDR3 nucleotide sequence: TGTGCCAGCAGTATCCTAGCGGGAAAGGGCAATGAGCAGTTCTTC. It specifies CASSILAGKGNEQFF.

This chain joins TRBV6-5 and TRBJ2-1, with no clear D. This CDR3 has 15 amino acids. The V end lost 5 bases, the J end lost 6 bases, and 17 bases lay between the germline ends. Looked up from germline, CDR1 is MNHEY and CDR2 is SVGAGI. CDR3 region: CASSPLFRLGNEQFF. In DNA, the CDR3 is TGTGCCAGCAGTCCCCTGTTTCGCCTAGGCAATGAGCAGTTCTTC.

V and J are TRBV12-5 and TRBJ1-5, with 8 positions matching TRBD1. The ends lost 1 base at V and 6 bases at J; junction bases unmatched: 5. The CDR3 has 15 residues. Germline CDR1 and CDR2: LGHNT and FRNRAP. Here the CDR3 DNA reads TGTGCTAGTGGTTTGGAACAGGGGGGGACTCAGCCCCAGCATTTT. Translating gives CASGLEQGGTQPQHF.

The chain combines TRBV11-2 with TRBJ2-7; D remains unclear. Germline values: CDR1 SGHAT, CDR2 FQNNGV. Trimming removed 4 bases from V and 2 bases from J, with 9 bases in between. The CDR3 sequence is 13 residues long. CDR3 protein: CASSSLQTYEQYF. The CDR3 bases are TGTGCCAGCAGCTCGCTGCAGACCTACGAGCAGTACTTC.